This record looks at one T cell receptor beta chain sequence and its context. The CDR3 loop spans 15 amino acids. J gave up 2 bases and V 6 bases, and 9 bases lay outside the gene matches. Germline CDR1 and CDR2: SNHLY and FYNNEI. Libraries were prepared by immunoSEQ multiplex PCR; TCRdb keeps only in-frame clonotypes and omits some of them. The data hold about 22,000 clones, with roughly 84% observed a single time. The sample belongs to a study of T cell changes during pregnancy in multiple sclerosis. The V gene is TRBV2, the J gene TRBJ2-7; 8 bases line up with TRBD2. The TCR originated in a female donor with multiple sclerosis, enrolled in a pregnancy study. This specimen consisted of CD8+ T cells from peripheral blood mononuclear cells, obtained after pregnancy. The CDR3 here is CASREGAGGAYEQYF. DNA of the CDR3: TGTGCCAGCAGAGAGGGTGCGGGAGGAGCCTACGAGCAGTACTTC.